The clone carrying this T cell receptor beta chain was seen a few times. Its antigen is as yet unknown. Template switching added a universal primer binding site, and final cDNA carried unique molecular identifiers. A single record per CDR3 protein comes from TCRdb applying MiXCR to the 5' RACE reads. The table includes roughly 280,000 distinct CDR3 sequences, more than 8% detected once. The sample belongs to a study of identical twins. Whole-study findings and limits: Where out-of-frame alpha sequences were twin-shared, they showed excess low generation probability.

Germline lookup yields CDR1 DFQATT and CDR2 SNEGSKA (reference sequence). V lost 6 bases to trimming and J lost 0 bases, with 11 bases between them. The CDR3 length is 13 residues. These data were also reused for a study on yellow fever vaccine responses in identical twins.

The TCR originated in a woman aged 18-29 years in good health. The chain carries TRBV20-1 and TRBJ1-2; D is perhaps TRBD1 (6 bases). The sample taken for sequencing was CD8+ T cells sorted from blood. The CDR3 DNA reads as TGCAGTGCGAGGGGACATACTAACTATGGCTACACCTTC. Translation: CSARGHTNYGYTF.